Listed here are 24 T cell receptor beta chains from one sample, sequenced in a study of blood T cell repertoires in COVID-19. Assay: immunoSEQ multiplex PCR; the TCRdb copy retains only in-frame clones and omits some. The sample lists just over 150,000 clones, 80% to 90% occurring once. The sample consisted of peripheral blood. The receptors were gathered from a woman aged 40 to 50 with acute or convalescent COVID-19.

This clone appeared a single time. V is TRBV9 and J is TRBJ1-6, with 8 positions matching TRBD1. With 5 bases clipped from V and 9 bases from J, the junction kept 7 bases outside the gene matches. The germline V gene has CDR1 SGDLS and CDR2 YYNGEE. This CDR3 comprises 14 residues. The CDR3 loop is CASRPDRASSPLHF. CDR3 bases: TGTGCCAGCAGGCCGGACAGGGCTTCTTCACCCCTCCACTTT.

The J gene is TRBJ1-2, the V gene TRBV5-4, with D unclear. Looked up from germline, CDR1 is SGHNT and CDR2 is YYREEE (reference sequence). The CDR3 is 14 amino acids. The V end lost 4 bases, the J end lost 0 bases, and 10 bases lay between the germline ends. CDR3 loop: CASSPGGPNYGYTF. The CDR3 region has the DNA TGTGCCAGCAGCCCGGGAGGACCTAACTATGGCTACACCTTC.

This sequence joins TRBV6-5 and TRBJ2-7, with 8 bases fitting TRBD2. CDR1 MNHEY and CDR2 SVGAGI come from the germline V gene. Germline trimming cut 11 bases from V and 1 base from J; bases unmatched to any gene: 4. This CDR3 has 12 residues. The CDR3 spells CAAIAGSYEQYF. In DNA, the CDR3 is TGTGCCGCAATAGCGGGGTCCTACGAGCAGTACTTC.

CDR3 nucleotides: TGTGCCAGCAGACCCTTAATGGGACAGCAAGAGACCCAGTACTTC. It is translated as CASRPLMGQQETQYF. The chain recombines TRBV27 with TRBJ2-5; 7 bases align to TRBD1. Germline CDR1 reads MNHEY; CDR2 reads SMNVEV (reference sequence). The CDR3 loop spans 15 amino acids. V was pared by 6 bases and J by 2 bases, with 9 bases of the junction left unmatched.

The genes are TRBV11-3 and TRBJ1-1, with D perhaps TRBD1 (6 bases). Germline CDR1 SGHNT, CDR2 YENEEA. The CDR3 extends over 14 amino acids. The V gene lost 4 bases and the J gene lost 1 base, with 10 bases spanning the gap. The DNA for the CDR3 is TGTGCCAGCAGCTCACCCAGGGGGAACACTGAAGCTTTCTTT. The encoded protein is CASSSPRGNTEAFF. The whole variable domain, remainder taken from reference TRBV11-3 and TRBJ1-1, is EAGVVQSPRYKIIEKKQPVAFWCNPISGHNTLYWYLQNLGQGPELLIRYENEEAVDDSQLPKDRFSAERLKGVDSTLKIQPAELGDSAVYLCASSSPRGNTEAFFGQGTRLTVV.

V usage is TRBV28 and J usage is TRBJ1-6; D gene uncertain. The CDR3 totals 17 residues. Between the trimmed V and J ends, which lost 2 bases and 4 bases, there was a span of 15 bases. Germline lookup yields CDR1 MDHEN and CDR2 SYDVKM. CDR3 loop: CASSLPSSSFYNSPLHF. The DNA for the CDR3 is TGTGCCAGCAGTTTACCTTCGAGTTCATTTTATAATTCACCCCTCCACTTT.

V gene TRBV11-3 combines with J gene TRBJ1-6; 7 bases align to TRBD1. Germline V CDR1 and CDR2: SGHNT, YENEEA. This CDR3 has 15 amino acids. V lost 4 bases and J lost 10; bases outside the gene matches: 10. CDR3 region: CASSSRTGEYSPLHF. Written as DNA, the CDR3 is TGTGCCAGCAGCTCACGAACAGGGGAATACTCACCCCTCCACTTT.

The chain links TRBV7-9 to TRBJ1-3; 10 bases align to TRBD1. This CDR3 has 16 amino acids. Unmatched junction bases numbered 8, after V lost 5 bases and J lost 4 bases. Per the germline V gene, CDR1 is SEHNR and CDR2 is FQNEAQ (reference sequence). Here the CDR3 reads CASSPPGQGTGNTIYF. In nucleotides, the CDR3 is TGTGCCAGCAGCCCCCCGGGACAGGGGACAGGAAACACCATATATTTT. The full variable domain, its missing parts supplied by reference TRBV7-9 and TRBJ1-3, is DTGVSQNPRHKITKRGQNVTFRCDPISEHNRLYWYRQTLGQGPEFLTYFQNEAQLEKSRLLSDRFSAERPKGSFSTLEIQRTEQGDSAMYLCASSPPGQGTGNTIYFGEGSWLTVV.

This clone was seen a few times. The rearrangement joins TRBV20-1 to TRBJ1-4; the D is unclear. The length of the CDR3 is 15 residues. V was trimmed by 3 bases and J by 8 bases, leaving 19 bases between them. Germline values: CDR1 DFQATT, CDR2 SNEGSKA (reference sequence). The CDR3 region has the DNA TGCAGTGCTAGTCCCATCTCCTCTACCGGGGAAAAACTGTTTTTT. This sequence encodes CSASPISSTGEKLFF.

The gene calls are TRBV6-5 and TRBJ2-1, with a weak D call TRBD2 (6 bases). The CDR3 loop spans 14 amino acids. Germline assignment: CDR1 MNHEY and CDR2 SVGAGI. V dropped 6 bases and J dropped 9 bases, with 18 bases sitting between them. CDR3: CASRQRRASSEQFF. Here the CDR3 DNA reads TGTGCCAGCAGACAAAGGAGGGCCAGCAGTGAGCAGTTCTTC.

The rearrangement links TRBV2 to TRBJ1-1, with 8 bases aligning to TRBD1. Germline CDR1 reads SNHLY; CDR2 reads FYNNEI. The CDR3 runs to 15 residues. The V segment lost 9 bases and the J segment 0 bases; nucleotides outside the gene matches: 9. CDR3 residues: CASTEQGGLNTEAFF. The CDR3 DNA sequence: TGTGCCAGTACCGAACAGGGGGGATTGAACACTGAAGCTTTCTTT.

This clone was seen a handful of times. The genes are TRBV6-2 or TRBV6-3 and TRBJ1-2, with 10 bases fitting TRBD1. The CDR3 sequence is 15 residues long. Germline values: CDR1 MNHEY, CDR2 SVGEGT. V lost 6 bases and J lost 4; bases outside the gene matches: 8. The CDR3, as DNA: TGTGCCAGCAGCAGAGACAGGGGGCACTCCTATGGCTACACCTTC. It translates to CASSRDRGHSYGYTF.

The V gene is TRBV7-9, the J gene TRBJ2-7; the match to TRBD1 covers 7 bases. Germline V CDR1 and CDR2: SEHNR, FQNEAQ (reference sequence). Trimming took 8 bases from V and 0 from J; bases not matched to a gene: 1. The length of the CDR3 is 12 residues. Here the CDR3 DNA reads TGTGCCAGCGGGGACAGCTCCTACGAGCAGTACTTC. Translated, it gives CASGDSSYEQYF.

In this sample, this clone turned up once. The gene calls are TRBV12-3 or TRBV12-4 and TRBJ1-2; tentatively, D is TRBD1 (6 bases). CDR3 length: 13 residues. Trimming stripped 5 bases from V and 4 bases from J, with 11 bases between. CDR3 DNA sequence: TGTGCCAGCAGTAGTGGACAGTTCTATGGCTACACCTTC. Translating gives CASSSGQFYGYTF.

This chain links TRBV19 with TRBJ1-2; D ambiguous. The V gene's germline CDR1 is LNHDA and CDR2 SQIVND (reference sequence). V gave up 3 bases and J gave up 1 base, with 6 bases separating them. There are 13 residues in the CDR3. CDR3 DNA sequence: TGTGCCAGTAGTATTTACGGTAACTATGGCTACACCTTC. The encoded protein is CASSIYGNYGYTF.

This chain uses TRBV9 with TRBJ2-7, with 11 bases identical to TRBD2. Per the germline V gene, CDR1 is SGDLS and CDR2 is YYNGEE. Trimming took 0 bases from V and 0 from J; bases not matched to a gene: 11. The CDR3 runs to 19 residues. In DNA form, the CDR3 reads TGTGCCAGCAGCGTAGATGATACTAGCGGGGGCCACAGCTCCTACGAGCAGTACTTC. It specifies CASSVDDTSGGHSSYEQYF.

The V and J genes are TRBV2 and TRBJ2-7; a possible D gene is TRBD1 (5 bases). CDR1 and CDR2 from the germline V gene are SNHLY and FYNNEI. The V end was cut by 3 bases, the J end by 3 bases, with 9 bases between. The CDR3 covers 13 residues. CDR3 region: CASSDETVYEQYF. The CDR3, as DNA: TGTGCCAGCAGTGACGAGACAGTCTACGAGCAGTACTTC.

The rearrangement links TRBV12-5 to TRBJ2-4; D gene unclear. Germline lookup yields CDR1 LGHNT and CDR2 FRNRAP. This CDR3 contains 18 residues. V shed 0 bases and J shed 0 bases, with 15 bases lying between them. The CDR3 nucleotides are TGTGCTAGTGGTTTGGTACTCAAAGCCCGTCTAGCCAAAAACATTCAGTACTTC. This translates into CASGLVLKARLAKNIQYF.

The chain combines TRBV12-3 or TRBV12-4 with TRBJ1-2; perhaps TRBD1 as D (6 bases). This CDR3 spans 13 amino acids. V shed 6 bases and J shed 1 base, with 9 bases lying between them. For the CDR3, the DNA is TGTGCCAGCAGCCTGGACAGTAACTATGGCTACACCTTC. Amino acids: CASSLDSNYGYTF.

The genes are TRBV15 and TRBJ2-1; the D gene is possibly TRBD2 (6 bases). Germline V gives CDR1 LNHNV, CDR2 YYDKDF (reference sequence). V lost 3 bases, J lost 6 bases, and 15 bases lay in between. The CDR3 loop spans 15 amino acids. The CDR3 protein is CATSSFPSAGNEQFF. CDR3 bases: TGTGCCACCAGCAGTTTCCCTAGCGCCGGCAATGAGCAGTTCTTC.

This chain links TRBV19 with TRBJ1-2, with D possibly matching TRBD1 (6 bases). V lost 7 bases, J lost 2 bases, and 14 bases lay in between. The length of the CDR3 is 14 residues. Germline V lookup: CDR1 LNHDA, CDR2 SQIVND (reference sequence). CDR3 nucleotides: TGTGCCAGTAATACCGGACAGTACAACTATGGCTACACCTTC. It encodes CASNTGQYNYGYTF.

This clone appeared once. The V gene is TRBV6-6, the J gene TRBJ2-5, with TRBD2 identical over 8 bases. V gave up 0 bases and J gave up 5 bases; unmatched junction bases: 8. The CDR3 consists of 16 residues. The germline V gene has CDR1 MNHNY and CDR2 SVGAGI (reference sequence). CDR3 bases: TGTGCCAGCAGTTACTCGTCTAGCGGGCCTGTTGAGACCCAGTACTTC. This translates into CASSYSSSGPVETQYF.

CDR3 nucleotide sequence: TGTGCCAGCAGCCAATACAGGGGAGATACGCAGTATTTT. Translation gives CASSQYRGDTQYF. V is TRBV3-1 (or the pseudogene TRBV3-2) and J is TRBJ2-3; TRBD1 matches 7 bases. The CDR3 length is 13 residues. Trimming took 2 bases from V and 5 from J; bases not matched to a gene: 1. Germline CDR1 and CDR2: LGHDT and YNNKEL (reference sequence).

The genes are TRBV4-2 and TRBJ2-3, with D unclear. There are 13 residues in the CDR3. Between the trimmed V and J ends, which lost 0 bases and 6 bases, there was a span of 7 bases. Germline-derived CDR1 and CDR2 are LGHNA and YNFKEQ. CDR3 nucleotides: TGTGCCAGCAGCCAAGATCCCAGGGATACGCAGTATTTT. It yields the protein CASSQDPRDTQYF.